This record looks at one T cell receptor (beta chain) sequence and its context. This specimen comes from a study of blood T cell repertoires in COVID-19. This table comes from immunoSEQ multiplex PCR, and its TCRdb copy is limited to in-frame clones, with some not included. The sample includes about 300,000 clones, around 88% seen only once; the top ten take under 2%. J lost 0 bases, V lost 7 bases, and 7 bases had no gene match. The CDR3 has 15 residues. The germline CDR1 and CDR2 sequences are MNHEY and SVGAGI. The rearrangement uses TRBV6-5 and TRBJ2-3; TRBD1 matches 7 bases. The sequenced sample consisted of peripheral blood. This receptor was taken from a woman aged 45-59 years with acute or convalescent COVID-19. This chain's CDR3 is CASIRGTMSTDTQYF. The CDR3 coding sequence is TGTGCCAGCATCAGGGGGACAATGAGCACAGATACGCAGTATTTT.